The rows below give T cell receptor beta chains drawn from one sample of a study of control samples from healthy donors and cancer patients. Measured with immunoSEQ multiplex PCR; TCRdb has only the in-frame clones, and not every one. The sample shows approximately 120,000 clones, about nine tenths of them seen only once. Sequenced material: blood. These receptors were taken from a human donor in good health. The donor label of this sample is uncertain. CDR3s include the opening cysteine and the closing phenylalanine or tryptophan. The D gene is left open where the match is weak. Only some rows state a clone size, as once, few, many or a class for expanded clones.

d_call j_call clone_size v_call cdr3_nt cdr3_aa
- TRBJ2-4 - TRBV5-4 TGTGCCAGCAGCGCCCGGACCGGGACTGGGACAGACATTCAGTACTTC CASSARTGTGTDIQYF
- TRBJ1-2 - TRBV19 TGTGCCAGTAGTATACGGGGCCCGACAGGCACCACCGTGGGTGACTATGGCTACACCTTC CASSIRGPTGTTVGDYGYTF
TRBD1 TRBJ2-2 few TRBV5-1 TGCGCCAGCAGCTACCAATCACAGGGGGCTGGAACCGGGGAGCTGTTTTTT CASSYQSQGAGTGELFF
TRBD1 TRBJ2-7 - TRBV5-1 TGCGCCAGCAGCTATACAGGGGGCGAGCAGTACTTC CASSYTGGEQYF
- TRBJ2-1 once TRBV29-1 TGCAGCGTAAGGGACATCAATGAGCAGTTCTTC CSVRDINEQFF
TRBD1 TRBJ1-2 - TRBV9 TGTGCCAGCAGCGTACAGGGGGCCGGTCGGTATGGCTACACCTTC CASSVQGAGRYGYTF
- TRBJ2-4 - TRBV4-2 TGTGCCAGCAGCCAAGACCCATTGGGGGTAGCCAAAAACATTCAGTACTTC CASSQDPLGVAKNIQYF
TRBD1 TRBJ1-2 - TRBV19 TGTGCCAGTAGAAACCGGGACAGGGACTATGGCTACACCTTC CASRNRDRDYGYTF
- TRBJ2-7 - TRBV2 TGTGCCAGCACAGGGTTTTCCTACGAGCAGTACTTC CASTGFSYEQYF
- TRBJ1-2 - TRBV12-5 TGTGCTAGTGGTTTTGTGGGTAGCTACACCTTC CASGFVGSYTF
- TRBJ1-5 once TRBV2 TGTGCCAGCAGTGAAGGGCAGACCAATCAGCCCCAGCATTTT CASSEGQTNQPQHF
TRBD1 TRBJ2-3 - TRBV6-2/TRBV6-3 TGTGCCAGCAGTTACTCTCAGGGGGCGCAGTATTTT CASSYSQGAQYF
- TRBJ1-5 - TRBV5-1 TGCGCCAGCAGCTTGGAGTCAGGGGATCAGCCCCAGCATTTT CASSLESGDQPQHF
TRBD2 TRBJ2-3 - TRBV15 TGTGCCACCAGCAGAGATCGGGGCACCTTGAAGATTGCGGGGGGCACAGATACGCAGTATTTT CATSRDRGTLKIAGGTDTQYF
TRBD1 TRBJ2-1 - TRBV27 TGTGCCAGCAGTTTATCCCCGGGACAGGACCGTCAGCAGTTCTTC CASSLSPGQDRQQFF
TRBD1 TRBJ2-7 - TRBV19 TGTGCCAGTAGTTCCGGGACAGGAGCCTACGAGCAGTACTTC CASSSGTGAYEQYF
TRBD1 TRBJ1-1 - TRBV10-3 TGTGCCATCAGTGGACAGGGGTCGGCTTTCTTT CAISGQGSAFF
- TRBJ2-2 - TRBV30 TGTGCCTGGAAGGGGGGTATCGGGGAGCTGTTTTTT CAWKGGIGELFF
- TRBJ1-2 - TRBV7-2 TGTGCCAGCAGCTTGGACATTTTTAACTATGGCTACACCTTC CASSLDIFNYGYTF
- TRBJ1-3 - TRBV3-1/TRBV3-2 TGTGCCAGCAGCCAAATAAAGGACGGGGGGGACACCATATATTTT CASSQIKDGGDTIYF
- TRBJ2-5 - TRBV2 TGTGCCAGCAGTGAACGGAGGGGTAGCCAAGAGACCCAGTACTTC CASSERRGSQETQYF
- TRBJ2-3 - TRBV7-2 TGTGCCAGCAGCAAAAGAGGGACAGATACGCAGTATTTT CASSKRGTDTQYF
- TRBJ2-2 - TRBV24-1 TGTGCCGTGCCTAACACCGGGGAGCTGTTTTTT CAVPNTGELFF
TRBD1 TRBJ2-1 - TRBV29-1 TGCAGCGTCGACGGACAGGGAGAATACAATGAGCAGTTCTTC CSVDGQGEYNEQFF
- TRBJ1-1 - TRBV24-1 TGTGCCACCAGCCAACAAGGAACTGAAGCTTTCTTT CATSQQGTEAFF
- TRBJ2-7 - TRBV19 TGTGCCAGTAGTATAGCCTTTGGGTTTGGGAACTACGAGCAGTACTTC CASSIAFGFGNYEQYF
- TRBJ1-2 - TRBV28 TGTGCCAGCAGTTTAAGGGGTTCGAACTATGGCTACACCTTC CASSLRGSNYGYTF
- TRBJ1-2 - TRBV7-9 TGTGCCAGCAGCTTAGAAGGGGGAGGTGGCTACACCTTC CASSLEGGGGYTF
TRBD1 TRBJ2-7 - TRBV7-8 TGTGCCAGCAGCTTAGAAGGGGGCCGAATGATCTACGAGCAGTACTTC CASSLEGGRMIYEQYF
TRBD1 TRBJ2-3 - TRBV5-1 TGCGCCAGCAGCTTCGGGGTCCCGGGACAGGGCACAGATACGCAGTATTTT CASSFGVPGQGTDTQYF
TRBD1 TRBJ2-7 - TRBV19 TGTGCCAGTAGAAGGGACAGGGCTGCCTACGAGCAGTACTTC CASRRDRAAYEQYF
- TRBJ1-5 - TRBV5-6 TGTGCCAGCAGCTTGTGGGGGGAGTTCAATCAGCCCCAGCATTTT CASSLWGEFNQPQHF
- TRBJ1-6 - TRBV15 TGTGCCACCAGCAGAGATCTTACGGGGGGATTGTCGAAGGCTACACCCCTCCACTTT CATSRDLTGGLSKATPLHF
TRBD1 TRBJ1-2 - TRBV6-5 TGTGCCAGCAGTTTCCCGGGACAGGGTGACTATGGCTACACCTTC CASSFPGQGDYGYTF
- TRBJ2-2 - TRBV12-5 TGTGCTAGTGGCCCGGGACATACCACCGGGGAGCTGTTTTTT CASGPGHTTGELFF
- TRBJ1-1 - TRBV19 TGTGCCAGTAGTATGCGGGGAGGAGGAGAGGAAGCTTTCTTT CASSMRGGGEEAFF
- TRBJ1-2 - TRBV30 TGTGCCTCACAGGAAGCTAACTATGGCTACACCTTC CASQEANYGYTF
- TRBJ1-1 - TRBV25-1 TGTGCCAGCAGTGAATATAAGGGAGGCACTGAAGCTTTCTTT CASSEYKGGTEAFF
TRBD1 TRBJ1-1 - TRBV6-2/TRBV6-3 TGTGCCAGCAGTTACGGGGACAGGCTGAACACTGAAGCTTTCTTT CASSYGDRLNTEAFF
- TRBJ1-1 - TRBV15 TGTGCCACCAGCCCCCCGGGGGCCGCTGAAGCTTTCTTT CATSPPGAAEAFF
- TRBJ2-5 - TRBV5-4 TGTGCCAGCAGCGCGACCGGGTCCCACCAAGAGACCCAGTACTTC CASSATGSHQETQYF
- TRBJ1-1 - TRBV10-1 TGCGCCAGCAGTGAGTCGGGGCGGGGAGACACTGAAGCTTTCTTT CASSESGRGDTEAFF
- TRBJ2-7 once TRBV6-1 TGTGCCAGCAGTGAGCGACAGGAATCTACGCAGCAGTACTTC CASSERQESTQQYF
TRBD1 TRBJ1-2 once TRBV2 TGTGCCAGCAGTGCAGGACAGGCGATTTATGGCTACACCTTC CASSAGQAIYGYTF
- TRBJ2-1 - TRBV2 TGTGCCAGCGGCCGAGTCGGGATCTCCTACAATGAGCAGTTCTTC CASGRVGISYNEQFF
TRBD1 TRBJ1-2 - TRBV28 TGTGCCAGCACAGTCCAGGGGGGAGCACGGGGCTACACCTTC CASTVQGGARGYTF
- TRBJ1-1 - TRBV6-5 TGTGCCAGCAGTTACCTCTCAGGGATTGGAAGTGAAGCTTTCTTT CASSYLSGIGSEAFF
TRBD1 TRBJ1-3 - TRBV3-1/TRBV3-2 TGTGCCAGCAGCCAAAATAACTACAGGGGCCAGGGAAACACCATATATTTT CASSQNNYRGQGNTIYF
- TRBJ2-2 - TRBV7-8 TGTGCCAGCAGCTTCCCTATTGGGGAGCTGTTTTTT CASSFPIGELFF
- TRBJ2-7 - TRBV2 TGTGCCAGCAGTGATAAGAGGGGAGCCTGGGAGCAGTACTTC CASSDKRGAWEQYF
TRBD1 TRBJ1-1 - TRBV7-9 TGTGCCAGCAGCCCCGGGACAGTATTAAAGGGGACTGAAGCTTTCTTT CASSPGTVLKGTEAFF
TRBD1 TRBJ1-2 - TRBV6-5 TGTGCCAGCAGGTACCGACAGGGGGCCCAAAAGGATGGCTACACCTTC CASRYRQGAQKDGYTF
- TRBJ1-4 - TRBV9 TGTGCCAGCAGCGGAAGGGGTCAAACTAATGAAAAACTGTTTTTT CASSGRGQTNEKLFF
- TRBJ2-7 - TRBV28 TGTGCCAGCAGTTTTCCCAGGGTTGGCGAGCAGTACTTC CASSFPRVGEQYF
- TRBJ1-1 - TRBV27 TGTGCCAGCAGTTTATTGGGCCAGAACACTGAAGCTTTCTTT CASSLLGQNTEAFF
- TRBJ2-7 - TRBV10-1 TGCGCCAGCAGTGAGGGACTAACCTACGAGCAGTACTTC CASSEGLTYEQYF